This T cell receptor beta chain was documented in a study of PD-L1 blockade in urothelial cancer. Assay used: immunoSEQ multiplex PCR; TCRdb lists only in-frame clones, some missing. Of approximately 100,000 clones in the sample, about 85% were seen once. The ends were cut back, 7 bases at V and 0 bases at J, with 13 bases in the middle. The CDR3 sequence is 15 residues long. Germline values: CDR1 SGDLS, CDR2 YYNGEE. The V call is TRBV9, the J call TRBJ2-2; D is unresolved. The origin of this receptor is a man aged 50 to 60 with urothelial cancer. Source: PBMCs, taken around atezolizumab (anti-PD-L1) treatment. The CDR3 coding sequence is TGTGCCAGCCGTGCAACGGCGGCGAACACCGGGGAGCTGTTTTTT. It specifies CASRATAANTGELFF.